This TCR beta chain was documented in a study of cytomegalovirus exposure and HLA in healthy donors. The study, taken as a whole, reports: Available immune exposure information was restricted to CMV serostatus only. One later analysis reportedly identified an Asian-associated ancestry cluster that showed fewer N-insertions than the roughly 620-donor mean. A missense DCLRE1C variant was associated with V- and J-gene trimming of TCR beta chains in a later analysis, and an independent cohort replicated the association.

Notes on this clone: Antigen specificity is unknown.

Amplification used 60 Vbeta primers and 13 Jbeta primers. Generated by immunoSEQ multiplex PCR, the TCRdb table keeps only in-frame clones and is missing some. This sample has 150,000 to 200,000 clones, with roughly 80% found just once. The germline V gene encodes CDR1 MRHNA and CDR2 SNTAGT. The ends were cut back, 0 bases at V and 4 bases at J, with 13 bases in the middle. The CDR3 extends over 15 amino acids. The chain has TRBV6-4 and TRBJ2-7; weak D call: TRBD2 (5 bases). This TCR came from a woman aged 18-30 years in good health and CMV-seronegative. Input material: PBMCs. CDR3 sequence reads: CASSDSGQRRYEQYV. CDR3 bases: TGTGCCAGCAGTGACTCTGGGCAGCGGAGATACGAGCAGTACGTC.